Listed below are T cell receptor beta chains from one sample, sequenced in a study of control samples from healthy donors and cancer patients. Measured with immunoSEQ multiplex PCR; TCRdb has only the in-frame clones, and not every one. The sample shows 90,000 to 110,000 clones, 90% of them seen only once. Sequenced sample: blood. These receptors were taken from a human donor in good health. The donor label of this sample is uncertain. Both conserved end residues are part of each CDR3. D genes are given only for firm matches. Clone size is given for some rows only: seen once, a few or many times, or a class if the clone is expanded.

D gene	V gene	CDR3 length	J gene	clone size	CDR3 protein	CDR3 DNA
TRBD1	TRBV28	12	TRBJ1-2	.	CASSRQGGGYTF	TGTGCCAGCAGCCGACAGGGGGGAGGCTACACCTTC
.	TRBV12-5	15	TRBJ2-3	.	CASAAPLGQGDTQYF	TGTGCTAGTGCCGCCCCGTTAGGACAAGGAGATACGCAGTATTTT
.	TRBV12-3/TRBV12-4	13	TRBJ1-2	once	CATSPNRNYGYTF	TGTGCCACCTCCCCGAACCGTAACTATGGCTACACCTTC
.	TRBV6-4	14	TRBJ1-1	once	CASSVGLGGTEAFF	TGTGCCAGCAGTGTCGGACTTGGCGGCACTGAAGCTTTCTTT
.	TRBV7-2	15	TRBJ1-6	.	CASSLGRAYNSPLHF	TGTGCCAGCAGCCTGGGGAGGGCCTATAATTCACCCCTCCACTTT
.	TRBV2	11	TRBJ1-5	few	CASSEGESQHF	TGTGCCAGCAGTGAAGGGGAGTCCCAGCATTTT
TRBD1	TRBV6-4	15	TRBJ2-1	.	CASSLEQGSYNEQFF	TGTGCCAGCAGCTTAGAACAGGGGTCCTACAATGAGCAGTTCTTC
.	TRBV18	15	TRBJ1-1	.	CASSQGKAMNTEAFF	TGTGCCAGCTCACAAGGGAAGGCCATGAACACTGAAGCTTTCTTT
TRBD1	TRBV19	18	TRBJ2-6	.	CASRLWAGGTSGANVLTF	TGTGCCAGTAGATTATGGGCAGGGGGCACCTCTGGGGCCAACGTCCTGACTTTC
.	TRBV2	15	TRBJ1-5	.	CASSELETSNQPQHF	TGTGCCAGCAGTGAACTCGAAACTAGCAATCAGCCCCAGCATTTT
.	TRBV6-2/TRBV6-3	16	TRBJ2-3	.	CASSPVRLIRTDTQYF	TGTGCCAGCAGTCCCGTTAGGCTGATACGTACAGATACGCAGTATTTT
.	TRBV5-5	14	TRBJ1-6	.	CASSLDMLNSPLHF	TGTGCCAGCAGCTTGGACATGCTTAATTCACCCCTCCACTTT
.	TRBV12-5	14	TRBJ2-7	.	CASAQNGGPYEQYF	TGTGCTAGTGCTCAGAACGGTGGTCCCTACGAGCAGTACTTC
TRBD1	TRBV19	13	TRBJ1-1	.	CASRQGMNTEAFF	TGTGCCAGCAGACAGGGCATGAACACTGAAGCTTTCTTT
.	TRBV4-1	17	TRBJ2-3	.	CASSQEGGQGRTDTQYF	TGCGCCAGCAGCCAAGAAGGGGGGCAGGGTAGGACAGATACGCAGTATTTT
TRBD1	TRBV18	11	TRBJ1-1	once	CASLEDREAFF	TGTGCCAGCCTAGAGGACAGGGAGGCTTTCTTT
.	TRBV18	16	TRBJ1-6	.	CASSPQESSYNSPLHF	TGTGCCAGCTCACCACAGGAGAGCTCCTATAATTCACCCCTCCACTTT
.	TRBV19	13	TRBJ1-1	.	CASSRGEQSQAFF	TGTGCCAGTAGTCGTGGGGAACAGTCCCAAGCTTTCTTT
.	TRBV30	14	TRBJ1-4	.	CAWSVDGGGEKLFF	TGTGCCTGGAGTGTAGACGGGGGAGGTGAAAAACTGTTTTTT
.	TRBV5-4	16	TRBJ1-4	.	CASSFGGTNSHEKLFF	TGTGCCAGCAGCTTCGGAGGGACCAATTCCCATGAAAAACTGTTTTTT
.	TRBV15	15	TRBJ1-2	.	CATSRATRGNYGYTF	TGTGCCACCAGCAGAGCCACAAGGGGGAACTATGGCTACACCTTC
.	TRBV30	12	TRBJ1-1	few	CAWMRGNTEAFF	TGTGCCTGGATGCGGGGTAACACTGAAGCTTTCTTT
.	TRBV12-5	20	TRBJ1-3	.	CASGTLRGAVNDNSGNTIYF	TGTGCTAGTGGTACCTTAAGAGGGGCCGTAAATGACAACTCTGGAAACACCATATATTTT
.	TRBV5-1	16	TRBJ1-4	.	CASSLGPADSNEKLFF	TGCGCCAGCAGCTTGGGCCCGGCGGACTCTAATGAAAAACTGTTTTTT
TRBD1	TRBV5-1	14	TRBJ1-1	once	CASGGGTGWTEAFF	TGCGCCAGCGGCGGAGGGACAGGGTGGACTGAAGCTTTCTTT
TRBD1	TRBV10-1	17	TRBJ1-5	.	CASRAGQGSHSNQPQHF	TGCGCCAGCAGGGCCGGACAGGGATCACATAGCAATCAGCCCCAGCATTTT
TRBD1	TRBV12-5	19	TRBJ1-1	.	CASGLLPLGTGSRNTEAFF	TGTGCTAGTGGTTTGCTCCCCCTCGGGACAGGGTCTAGGAACACTGAAGCTTTCTTT
.	TRBV3-1/TRBV3-2	14	TRBJ2-1	.	CASSHAGADNEQFF	TGTGCCAGCAGCCACGCCGGCGCCGACAATGAGCAGTTCTTC
TRBD1	TRBV29-1	12	TRBJ1-5	.	CSVRDSNQPQHF	TGCAGCGTCCGGGACAGTAATCAGCCCCAGCATTTT
.	TRBV18	15	TRBJ2-3	.	CASSLTGGRTDTQYF	TGTGCCAGCTCGCTCACGGGCGGCCGCACAGATACGCAGTATTTT
.	TRBV15	14	TRBJ1-2	.	CATSRATESVGYTF	TGTGCCACCAGCAGGGCCACGGAGTCCGTTGGCTACACCTTC
TRBD1	TRBV11-2	17	TRBJ2-5	few	CASSLDDTTGGLETQYF	TGTGCCAGCAGCTTAGATGATACGACAGGGGGCCTTGAGACCCAGTACTTC
TRBD1	TRBV15	16	TRBJ1-5	.	CATSREAGTGDQPQHF	TGTGCCACCAGCAGAGAGGCCGGGACAGGAGATCAGCCCCAGCATTTT
TRBD1	TRBV10-3	14	TRBJ2-7	.	CAISVTGFVYEQYF	TGTGCCATCAGCGTGACAGGGTTCGTCTACGAGCAGTACTTC
TRBD2	TRBV6-5	15	TRBJ2-7	.	CASNRGLAEPYEQYF	TGTGCCAGCAACCGGGGACTAGCGGAACCCTACGAGCAGTACTTC
.	TRBV9	13	TRBJ2-3	.	CASSVDSPDTQYF	TGTGCCAGCAGCGTAGATTCCCCAGATACGCAGTATTTT
.	TRBV21-1	18	TRBJ1-5	.	CASSTSPDGPYSNQPQHF	TGTGCCAGCAGCACCTCCCCGGACGGGCCTTATAGCAATCAGCCCCAGCATTTT
TRBD2	TRBV7-3	16	TRBJ2-1	once	CASSLIAGGPINEQFF	TGTGCCAGCAGCTTAATTGCGGGGGGCCCTATTAATGAGCAGTTCTTC
TRBD2	TRBV14	14	TRBJ2-1	.	CASSFRDYHNEQFF	TGTGCCAGCAGCTTCCGGGACTACCACAATGAGCAGTTCTTC
.	TRBV9	15	TRBJ1-4	.	CASSPYLRGNEKLFF	TGTGCCAGCAGCCCCTATCTACGGGGTAATGAAAAACTGTTTTTT
TRBD1	TRBV3-1/TRBV3-2	17	TRBJ1-6	.	CASSQPGQSSYNSPLHF	TGTGCCAGCAGCCAACCGGGACAGAGCTCCTATAATTCACCCCTCCACTTT
TRBD1	TRBV9	14	TRBJ1-5	.	CASSIGQVDQPQHF	TGTGCCAGCAGCATCGGACAGGTGGATCAGCCCCAGCATTTT
.	TRBV6-5	14	TRBJ2-1	few	CASTGTNTYNEQFF	TGTGCCAGCACCGGGACAAACACCTACAATGAGCAGTTCTTC
.	TRBV27	16	TRBJ2-7	.	CASSLSAGARWDEQYF	TGTGCTAGCAGTTTATCGGCGGGGGCCCGTTGGGACGAGCAGTACTTC
TRBD2	TRBV4-2	16	TRBJ2-7	.	CASSQPISGGTYEQYF	TGTGCCAGCAGCCAACCCATTAGCGGGGGGACCTACGAGCAGTACTTC
TRBD1	TRBV5-4	15	TRBJ1-2	.	CASSSGTEVDYGYTF	TGTGCCAGCAGCTCTGGGACAGAAGTAGACTATGGCTACACCTTC
TRBD1	TRBV28	16	TRBJ2-1	.	CASSPIDRASYNEQFF	TGTGCCAGCAGTCCCATTGACAGGGCGAGCTACAATGAGCAGTTCTTC
.	TRBV3-1/TRBV3-2	16	TRBJ2-2	.	CASSQDSNANTGELFF	TGTGCCAGCAGCCAAGATTCGAACGCGAACACCGGGGAGCTGTTTTTT
.	TRBV24-1	16	TRBJ2-5	.	CATSDFGKVGTETQYF	TGTGCCACCAGTGATTTTGGTAAGGTGGGGACGGAGACCCAGTACTTC
.	TRBV7-9	13	TRBJ1-1	.	CASSPLMNTEAFF	TGTGCCAGCAGCCCTCTAATGAACACTGAAGCTTTCTTT
.	TRBV10-3	15	TRBJ2-7	.	CAISESAGLDYEQYF	TGTGCCATCAGTGAGTCGGCGGGGTTGGACTACGAGCAGTACTTC
.	TRBV20-1	12	TRBJ2-7	.	CSASSTSYEQYF	TGCAGTGCTAGTTCCACGTCCTACGAGCAGTACTTC
.	TRBV2	16	TRBJ1-6	.	CASREWDASYNSPLHF	TGTGCCAGCCGAGAATGGGACGCGTCCTATAATTCACCCCTCCACTTT
TRBD1	TRBV5-5	15	TRBJ2-3	.	CASSPGDREPDTQYF	TGTGCCAGCAGCCCCGGGGACAGGGAGCCAGATACGCAGTATTTT
TRBD1	TRBV19	14	TRBJ1-1	.	CASSPDRASTEAFF	TGTGCCAGTAGTCCCGACAGGGCGAGCACTGAAGCTTTCTTT
TRBD1	TRBV12-3/TRBV12-4	13	TRBJ1-1	.	CASGQGARMGAFF	TGTGCCAGCGGACAGGGGGCGCGGATGGGAGCTTTCTTT